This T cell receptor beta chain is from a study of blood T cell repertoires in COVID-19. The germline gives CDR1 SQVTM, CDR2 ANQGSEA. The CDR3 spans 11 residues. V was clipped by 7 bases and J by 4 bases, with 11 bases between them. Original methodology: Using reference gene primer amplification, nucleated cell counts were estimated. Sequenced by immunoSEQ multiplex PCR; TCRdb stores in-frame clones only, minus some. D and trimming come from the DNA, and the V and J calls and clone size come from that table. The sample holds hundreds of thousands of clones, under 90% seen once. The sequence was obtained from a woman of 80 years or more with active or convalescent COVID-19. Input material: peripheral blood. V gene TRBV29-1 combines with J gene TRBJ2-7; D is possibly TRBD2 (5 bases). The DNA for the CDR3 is TGCAGCGCATCTAGCACGTACGAGCAGTACTTC. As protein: CSASSTYEQYF.